This is a list of T cell receptor beta chains from one sample in a study of identical twins. From the 5' RACE reads, TCRdb called clonotypes with MiXCR, one entry per CDR3 protein. The table lists approximately 220,000 distinct CDR3 sequences, about 7.5% of them singletons. The data were also submitted as part of a second study, on yellow fever vaccine responses in identical twins.

Material: memory (CD45RO+) T cells sorted from blood. All receptors come from a woman younger than 30 in good health. Both conserved end residues are part of each CDR3. Each record gives: J gene, clone size, V gene, D gene, CDR3 DNA, CDR3 protein. A D gene is named only where the DNA matches it firmly. Where a row states a size, it is once, few, many or the class of an expanded clone; other rows omit it.

TRBJ2-3,.,TRBV20-1,.,TGCAGTGCTAGTATCGCGACGGGGGCAGATACGCAGTATTTT,CSASIATGADTQYF
TRBJ2-1,.,TRBV11-2,TRBD2,TGTGCCAGCAGCTTAGTGACTAGCGGGCACTACAATGAGCAGTTCTTC,CASSLVTSGHYNEQFF
TRBJ2-5,.,TRBV28,.,TGTGCCAGCAGTTCACCCGGCTACGGGCGAGGGGAAGAGACCCAGTACTTC,CASSSPGYGRGEETQYF
TRBJ1-2,few,TRBV5-1,.,TGCGCCAGCAGCTTGGAAGGAGTCCTCTTCTATGGCTACACCTTC,CASSLEGVLFYGYTF
TRBJ1-1,many,TRBV28,.,TGTGCCAGCAGTTCCCCAGGCCAGAACACTGAAGCTTTCTTT,CASSSPGQNTEAFF
TRBJ2-5,many,TRBV7-9,TRBD2,TGTGCCAGCTCGGGACTAGCGGGAGTCGGGGAGACCCAGTACTTC,CASSGLAGVGETQYF
TRBJ1-3,few,TRBV10-3,.,TGTGCCACAACCGGGACACAAGGAAACACCATATATTTT,CATTGTQGNTIYF
TRBJ2-3,many,TRBV24-1,.,TGTGCCACCAGTAGCGGCAGTAAGGCCACAGATACGCAGTATTTT,CATSSGSKATDTQYF
TRBJ2-5,.,TRBV5-1,TRBD2,TGCGCCAGCAGCTTACTAGCGGTCCCCCAAGAGACCCAGTACTTC,CASSLLAVPQETQYF
TRBJ1-1,many,TRBV6-2/TRBV6-3,.,TGTGCCAGCAGCCCTTTCGGGACTGAAGCTTTCTTT,CASSPFGTEAFF